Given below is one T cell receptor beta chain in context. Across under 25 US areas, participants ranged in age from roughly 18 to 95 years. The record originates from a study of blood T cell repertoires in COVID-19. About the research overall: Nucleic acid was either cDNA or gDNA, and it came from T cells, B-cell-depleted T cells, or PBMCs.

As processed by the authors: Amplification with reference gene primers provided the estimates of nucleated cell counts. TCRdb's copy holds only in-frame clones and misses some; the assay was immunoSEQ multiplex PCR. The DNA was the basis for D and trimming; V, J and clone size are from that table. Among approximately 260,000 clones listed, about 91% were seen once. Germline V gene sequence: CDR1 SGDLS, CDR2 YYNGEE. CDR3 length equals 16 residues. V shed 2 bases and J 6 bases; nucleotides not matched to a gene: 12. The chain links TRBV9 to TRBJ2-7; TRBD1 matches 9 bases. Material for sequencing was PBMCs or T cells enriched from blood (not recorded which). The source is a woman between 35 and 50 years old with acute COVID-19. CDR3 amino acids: CASSVGGQGKRVEQYF. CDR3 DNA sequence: TGTGCCAGCAGCGTGGGGGGACAGGGTAAAAGGGTCGAGCAGTACTTC.